Sequencing of this T cell receptor (beta chain) was carried out in a study of T cell responses to AZD1222 COVID-19 vaccine. Repertoires were generated with immunoSEQ multiplex PCR, while TCRdb's copy carries only in-frame clones and drops some. The sample carries roughly 150,000 clones, 75% to 90% recorded once. Overall study findings and caveats: Compared with day 0, the breadth and depth of the Spike-specific TCR repertoire rose significantly after two doses of AZD1222. Spike was spanned by vaccine-associated CD4 TCRs, with dominance at 160-218 and 743-854. Most donors were white British and more were female, and clonal diversity was possibly underestimated. The number of AZD1222 recipients seropositive at baseline was only six.

V lost 6 bases and J 2 bases, leaving 11 bases between the germline ends. CDR3 length: 14 amino acids. Germline V lookup: CDR1 MDHEN, CDR2 SYDVKM. With respect to this clone: The target antigen is unknown.

The V gene is TRBV28, the J gene TRBJ1-3; maybe TRBD1 (5 bases). The receptor was derived from an adult who had recovered from COVID-19. The sequencing here drew on peripheral blood, taken after recovery from COVID-19. The DNA of the CDR3 is TGTGCCAGCAGCTCAGGGATGACTGGAAACACCATATATTTT. This codes for CASSSGMTGNTIYF.